The present TCR beta chain was sequenced within a study of T cell clonality in common variable immunodeficiency. Findings and caveats of the study: Shared TCRbeta clones were fewer between CVID subjects than controls. Compared with healthy controls, CVID subjects showed increased TCRbeta clonality, mostly in about a third. In common variable immunodeficiency, TCR beta chains reportedly carried fewer deletions and N-nucleotide insertions.

This clone was counted many times. What it binds is not known. Read sequence stops 3 residues before the CDR3 end, and the germline J gene provides the missing end. TCRdb keeps only in-frame clones here, not all; method: immunoSEQ multiplex PCR. The sample yields approximately 50,000 clones, without any singletons. Heparinized whole blood, roughly 5 to 8 ml, came from each donor. The CDR3 sequence is 19 residues long. The germline gives CDR1 MDHEN, CDR2 SYDVKM. The V end was cut by 6 bases, the J end by 0 bases, with 24 bases between. J is TRBJ1-3 and V is TRBV28, with D perhaps matching TRBD1 (6 bases). The sequenced material came from peripheral blood mononuclear cells. The receptor was isolated from a person aged 18 to 69 in good health. This chain's CDR3 is CASRLTRYRALSSGNTIYF. Incomplete CDR3 DNA: TGTGCCAGCAGACTCACGAGATACAGGGCCCTCAGCTCTGGAAACACC.